This is a list of T cell receptor beta chains from one sample in a study of blood T cell repertoires in COVID-19. Measured with immunoSEQ multiplex PCR; TCRdb has only the in-frame clones, and not every one. Here the sample spans under 20,000 clones, roughly 88% being singletons. The sample comprised peripheral blood. These receptors originate from a human donor in a cohort sampled during active COVID-19. Each CDR3 is given with its conserved first and last residue. The D gene is left open where the match is weak. The size entry is marked missing in some rows and otherwise reads once, few, many or a size class.

d_gene	v_gene	abundance	j_gene	CDR3aa	CDR3nt
.	TRBV30	.	TRBJ1-5	CAWSVLSNQPQHF	TGTGCCTGGAGTGTACTAAGCAATCAGCCCCAGCATTTT
TRBD1	TRBV10-1	.	TRBJ1-1	CASSDQGQGRIF	TGCGCCAGCAGTGACCAGGGACAGGGTAGGATCTTT
TRBD1	TRBV10-3	.	TRBJ1-1	CATRGQDTEAFF	TGTGCCACAAGGGGGCAGGACACTGAAGCTTTCTTT
TRBD1	TRBV27	few	TRBJ1-2	CASSSRQGAFKGYTF	TGTGCCAGCAGTTCCCGGCAGGGGGCGTTTAAAGGCTACACCTTC
.	TRBV30	.	TRBJ1-5	CAWSEIGRGYQPQHF	TGTGCCTGGAGTGAAATCGGCAGGGGTTATCAGCCCCAGCATTTT
TRBD1	TRBV18	.	TRBJ2-3	CASSPTTGPDTQYF	TGTGCCAGCTCACCTACGACAGGGCCAGATACGCAGTATTTT
TRBD2	TRBV6-1	.	TRBJ2-7	CASSEALAGVGEQYF	TGTGCCAGCAGTGAAGCGTTGGCGGGAGTAGGGGAGCAGTACTTC
TRBD1	TRBV2	once	TRBJ1-5	CASSGTGRGNQPQHF	TGTGCCAGCAGCGGGACAGGGCGGGGGAATCAGCCCCAGCATTTT
TRBD1	TRBV3-1/TRBV3-2	.	TRBJ1-2	CASGDRGFYGYTF	TGTGCCAGCGGGGACAGGGGATTCTATGGCTACACCTTC
TRBD1	TRBV29-1	.	TRBJ2-1	CSVSTGVSYNEQFF	TGCAGCGTGTCGACAGGGGTTTCCTACAATGAGCAGTTCTTC
.	TRBV7-3	.	TRBJ2-1	CASSSKSGQSYNEQFF	TGTGCCAGCAGCTCAAAGTCCGGACAGTCCTACAATGAGCAGTTCTTC
.	TRBV3-1/TRBV3-2	.	TRBJ2-5	CASSQVKETQYF	TGTGCCAGCAGCCAAGTAAAAGAGACCCAGTACTTC
TRBD1	TRBV7-9	.	TRBJ1-5	CASSLDRGNQPQHF	TGTGCCAGCAGTCTGGACAGGGGCAATCAGCCCCAGCATTTT
.	TRBV7-2	.	TRBJ1-4	CASSLRFYVEKLFF	TGTGCCAGCAGCTTACGGTTTTATGTTGAAAAACTGTTTTTT
TRBD2	TRBV5-1	.	TRBJ2-1	CASSTSGRDNEQFF	TGCGCCAGCAGTACTAGCGGGAGAGACAATGAGCAGTTCTTC
TRBD2	TRBV2	.	TRBJ2-3	CASMSGSSTDTQYF	TGTGCCAGTATGAGCGGGAGTAGCACAGATACGCAGTATTTT
TRBD1	TRBV9	.	TRBJ2-7	CASSVGDGTGQYF	TGTGCCAGCAGCGTAGGCGATGGGACAGGGCAGTACTTC
.	TRBV7-9	.	TRBJ1-3	CASSSDQGKGGNTIYF	TGTGCCAGCAGCTCGGACCAGGGGAAAGGTGGAAACACCATATATTTT
.	TRBV5-4	.	TRBJ2-7	CASSSNRGPYEQYF	TGTGCCAGCAGCTCAAACCGGGGTCCTTACGAGCAGTACTTC
.	TRBV6-6	.	TRBJ1-2	CASSHGTSRGYTF	TGTGCCAGCAGTCACGGGACAAGCAGAGGCTACACCTTC
.	TRBV6-5	.	TRBJ1-5	CASSYSQRARQPQHF	TGCGCCAGCAGTTACTCTCAGAGGGCTCGTCAGCCCCAGCATTTT
.	TRBV28	once	TRBJ1-2	CASNPGYGYTF	TGTGCCAGCAACCCGGGATATGGCTACACCTTC
.	TRBV6-5	once	TRBJ1-4	CASGKGGTFREKLFF	TGTGCCAGCGGGAAGGGAGGGACATTTCGTGAAAAACTGTTTTTT
.	TRBV28	once	TRBJ1-3	CAIRRFSGNTIYF	TGTGCCATCCGCCGGTTCTCTGGAAACACCATATATTTT
TRBD2	TRBV19	.	TRBJ2-7	CASSALSGRLSYEQYF	TGTGCCAGTAGTGCCCTTAGCGGGAGGCTTTCCTACGAGCAGTACTTC
.	TRBV10-1	.	TRBJ1-2	CASSEGAGYGYTF	TGCGCCAGCAGTGAGGGGGCCGGGTACGGCTACACCTTC
.	TRBV25-1	.	TRBJ1-2	CASSELTGFYGYTF	TGTGCCAGCAGTGAATTGACAGGCTTCTATGGCTACACCTTC
TRBD1	TRBV19	once	TRBJ2-7	CACGQGREQYF	TGTGCCTGCGGACAGGGCCGCGAGCAGTACTTC
TRBD1	TRBV7-9	.	TRBJ1-1	CASSRQGANTEAFF	TGTGCCAGCAGCCGACAGGGGGCGAACACTGAAGCTTTCTTT
.	TRBV28	.	TRBJ1-1	CASSPNGGRSAEAFF	TGTGCCAGCAGTCCCAACGGGGGGAGGTCGGCTGAAGCTTTCTTT
TRBD1	TRBV19	.	TRBJ1-2	CASSIRGQGNGYTF	TGTGCCAGTAGTATTAGAGGACAGGGGAATGGCTACACCTTC
.	TRBV5-1	.	TRBJ2-2	CASSLGAPNTGELFF	TGCGCCAGCAGCTTAGGGGCCCCGAACACCGGGGAGCTGTTTTTT
.	TRBV5-8	.	TRBJ1-4	CASIKGLPNEKLFF	TGTGCCAGCATCAAGGGACTACCTAATGAAAAACTGTTTTTT
TRBD2	TRBV3-1/TRBV3-2	.	TRBJ2-5	CAATVAGGRETQYF	TGTGCCGCGACTGTAGCGGGAGGAAGAGAGACCCAGTACTTC
TRBD2	TRBV6-5	.	TRBJ2-3	CASIGLGTDTQYF	TGTGCCAGCATTGGACTAGGCACAGATACGCAGTATTTT
.	TRBV28	.	TRBJ2-1	CASTRTGGRRGNEQFF	TGTGCCAGCACCCGAACCGGGGGGCGGAGGGGGAATGAGCAGTTCTTC
.	TRBV3-1/TRBV3-2	.	TRBJ2-3	CASSPTSTRTDTQYF	TGTGCCAGCAGCCCAACTAGCACACGCACAGATACGCAGTATTTT
TRBD1	TRBV14	few	TRBJ2-7	CASSLLGTGADEQYF	TGTGCCAGCAGCCTTCTTGGGACAGGGGCGGACGAGCAGTACTTC
.	TRBV11-2	once	TRBJ2-1	CASSLLHRADEQFF	TGTGCCAGCAGCCTTCTTCACAGGGCTGATGAGCAGTTCTTC
.	TRBV9	.	TRBJ1-6	CASSVDTSNSPLHF	TGTGCCAGCAGCGTAGACACATCTAATTCACCCCTCCACTTT
.	TRBV4-2	.	TRBJ1-6	CASSQDISSSGTPLHF	TGTGCCAGCAGCCAAGATATATCTTCCTCCGGGACACCCCTCCACTTT
.	TRBV12-3/TRBV12-4	.	TRBJ2-7	CVSSLLVSYEQYF	TGTGTCAGCAGTTTACTAGTATCCTACGAGCAGTACTTC
.	TRBV6-6	once	TRBJ2-2	CASSYSPDTGELFF	TGTGCCAGCAGTTACTCCCCGGACACCGGGGAGCTGTTTTTT
.	TRBV12-3/TRBV12-4	.	TRBJ1-1	CASSLSGTEAFF	TGTGCCAGCAGTTTAAGCGGGACTGAAGCTTTCTTT
.	TRBV18	once	TRBJ2-3	CASSPATDITDTQYF	TGTGCCAGCTCACCAGCCACAGACATCACAGATACGCAGTATTTT
.	TRBV4-1	.	TRBJ2-5	CASSQDIGRSGTSKETQYF	TGCGCCAGCAGCCAAGACATCGGACGTTCAGGGACATCTAAAGAGACCCAGTACTTC
.	TRBV19	.	TRBJ1-2	CASNGAGDFYGYTF	TGTGCCAGTAACGGGGCAGGGGATTTCTATGGCTACACCTTC
.	TRBV19	.	TRBJ2-6	CASSRRGPGANVLTF	TGTGCCAGTAGTAGGAGGGGACCTGGGGCCAACGTCCTGACTTTC
TRBD1	TRBV6-4	.	TRBJ2-3	CASRAGTGITDTQYF	TGTGCCAGCAGAGCCGGGACAGGCATCACAGATACGCAGTATTTT
TRBD2	TRBV7-9	few	TRBJ2-1	CASSSGLADYNEQFF	TGTGCCAGCAGCTCGGGCCTAGCGGATTACAATGAGCAGTTCTTC
TRBD1	TRBV5-1	.	TRBJ2-5	CASSSGTGPQETQYF	TGCGCCAGCAGCTCCGGGACAGGGCCCCAAGAGACCCAGTACTTC
.	TRBV24-1	.	TRBJ2-1	CATRGKDSLTPESYNEQFF	TGTGCCACCAGGGGAAAGGACAGTCTTACCCCGGAATCCTACAATGAGCAGTTCTTC
.	TRBV27	.	TRBJ2-2	CASKWDFLNTGELFF	TGTGCCAGCAAATGGGACTTCCTGAACACCGGGGAGCTGTTTTTT
TRBD1	TRBV12-3/TRBV12-4	.	TRBJ2-7	CASSLGQGVQQYF	TGTGCCAGCAGTTTAGGACAGGGGGTCCAGCAGTACTTC
.	TRBV2	.	TRBJ1-4	CASYRGPQGEKLFF	TGTGCCAGCTACCGCGGGCCCCAAGGAGAAAAACTGTTTTTT
TRBD2	TRBV4-1	.	TRBJ2-7	CASSPPPGAGVYEQYF	TGCGCCAGCAGCCCTCCCCCAGGAGCGGGAGTGTACGAGCAGTACTTC
TRBD1	TRBV28	.	TRBJ1-5	CASSLMWRGRGQPQHF	TGTGCCAGCAGTTTAATGTGGAGGGGGCGAGGTCAGCCCCAGCATTTT
.	TRBV28	.	TRBJ1-2	CASSGVPNYGYTF	TGTGCCAGCAGTGGAGTCCCTAACTATGGCTACACCTTC
.	TRBV7-8	.	TRBJ2-2	CASSLPAPRIAFLTGELFF	TGTGCCAGCAGCCTACCGGCCCCCCGAATAGCGTTCCTCACCGGGGAGCTGTTTTTT